The T cell receptor beta chain under discussion was sequenced for a study of graft-versus-host responses after intestinal transplantation. The study, taken as a whole, reports: Among recipient marrow samples, GvH clones were found; some appeared first in ileum or blood.

The data were produced by immunoSEQ multiplex PCR, yet TCRdb's version contains in-frame clones alone and is incomplete. Among about 15,000 clones, about 34% were seen once, and the ten largest hold about 4%. Germline V lookup: CDR1 MGHDK, CDR2 SYGVNS. Trimming cost V 5 bases and J 6 bases; bases outside gene matches: 8. This CDR3 region has 15 residues. There are a few counts of this clone. This specimen was alloreactive CD4+ T cells from a mixed lymphocyte reaction culture, taken before intestinal transplant. As to subset: CFSE-low proliferating T cells sorted from roughly six-day pre-transplant mixed lymphocyte reaction (GvH or HvG direction). This receptor was taken from a human patient who received an intestinal transplant. The rearrangement joins TRBV25-1 to TRBJ2-1; 9 bases line up with TRBD2. This CDR3 is CASSLAGDLGNEQFF. As DNA, the CDR3 is TGTGCCAGCAGTTTAGCGGGGGACCTCGGCAATGAGCAGTTCTTC.